This T cell receptor beta chain was recovered during a study of identifying expanded T cells in peripheral blood (dated by TCRdb to between 2018 and 2021). Background on the whole study: Technical replicates were generated by sequencing separate aliquots of the same genomic DNA pool, and four replicates were compared pairwise.

The paper's findings and limits, for the study overall: Across all healthy-donor time intervals, the beta-binomial model significantly lowered both the number of clones called differentially abundant and the false-positive rate. It was expected by the authors that biological variance in healthy repertoires might increase further over much longer intervals, such as months to years. Across all healthy donors, variance in clone template counts between approximately two-week samples was found to increase significantly with total template count. Between technical replicates the binomial model flagged around 1.3 differentially abundant clones, whereas over about two weeks the binomial model flagged about 15 and over about four weeks approximately 20.

CDR1 KGHSH and CDR2 LQKENI were looked up in the germline V gene. Relative to germline, V is 3 bases shorter and J is 0 bases shorter, with 8 bases between their ends. The CDR3 holds 15 amino acids from the cysteine to the phenylalanine. Of all the DNA, just the CDR3 is kept, 45 bases in frame from base 1. As concerns this clone: Which antigen it targets is not known. No much larger clone exists at a distance of one base, and base qualities are not known.

During the collection period, no immune events, such as infections, were documented for the healthy donors. Healthy-donor blood repertoires served as a training cohort to calibrate time-dependent variance in a beta-binomial model of T-cell clone differential abundance. The training cohort comprised some 10 healthy donors, 3 female and 7 male. An age range of about 29 to 65 years, with an average of approximately 43 years, was recorded for the donors. Obtained from a commercial supplier, whole blood was collected from each healthy donor at three time points set two to three weeks apart. Genomic DNA was extracted from unsorted whole blood for immunosequencing. TCRbeta CDR3 regions were profiled with the immunoSEQ Assay using bias-controlled multiplex PCR amplification of genomic DNA. The study's processing was this. To quantify the absolute abundance of each unique TCRbeta CDR3 region, the sequences were collapsed and filtered. Differential abundance was tested with a binomial (Fisher-equivalent) model and with a beta-binomial model adding time-dependent variance fitted from healthy donors. Clones with fewer than 5 combined templates were removed, and differential abundance was called for clones with a Benjamini-Hochberg FDR below 0.01. In the beta-binomial model, variance was expressed as a function of the total template count across the two samples, in the form v = (b*log(k)+a)^2. TCRdb limited this immuneACCESS table to in-frame rearrangements with V and J called. A share of clones is missing; checked studies link under half to unresolved V genes, and the rest is unexplained. V and J calls plus clone size are reproduced from that table; the DNA served to infer D and trimming. For this sample the table gives approximately 85,000 clones, of which 84% were detected only once. The ten top clones hold 18% of the sample.

Sequenced sample: blood. Recombination joined TRBV18 with TRBJ2-2; TRBD1 is perhaps the D gene, given 5 matching bases. The TCR comes from a person aged 18 to 75 in good health. CDR3 region: CASSPTASNTGELFF. The nucleotides are TGTGCCAGCTCACCGACAGCCTCGAACACCGGGGAGCTGTTTTTT.